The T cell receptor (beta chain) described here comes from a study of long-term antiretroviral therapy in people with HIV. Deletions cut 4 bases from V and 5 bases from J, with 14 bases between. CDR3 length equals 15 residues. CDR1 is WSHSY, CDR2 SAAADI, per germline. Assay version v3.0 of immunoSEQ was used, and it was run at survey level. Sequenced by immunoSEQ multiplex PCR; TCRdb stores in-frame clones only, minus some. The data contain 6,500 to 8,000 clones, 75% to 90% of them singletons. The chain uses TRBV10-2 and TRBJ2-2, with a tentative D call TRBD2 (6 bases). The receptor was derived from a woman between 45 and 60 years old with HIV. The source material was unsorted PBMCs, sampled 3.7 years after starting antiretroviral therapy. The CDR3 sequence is CASSGLGGGTGELFF. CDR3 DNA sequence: TGCGCCAGCAGTGGGTTAGGAGGAGGGACCGGGGAGCTGTTTTTT.